This T cell receptor beta chain was found in a study of T cells in Graves' hyperthyroidism and ophthalmopathy (dated by TCRdb to between 2018 and 2021). About the investigation overall: Peripheral blood samples were taken at the time of initial diagnosis, prior to any treatment. In more than 5 Graves' hyperthyroidism patients, the study also compared T-cell repertoires from thyroid tissue with T-cell repertoires from blood. The approximately 98 discovery patients were randomly divided into training and test sets at a 7:3 ratio. To identify TCR V-J signatures that set the groups apart, the researchers used a discovery cohort of 90 to 100 patients, made up of roughly 45 with Graves' ophthalmopathy and about 60 with stable Graves' hyperthyroidism. An independent validation cohort of under 20 hyperthyroidism patients and more than 15 patients who later progressed to ophthalmopathy tested prospective prediction of ophthalmopathy. After blood sampling, hyperthyroidism patients were treated with methimazole at a starting dose of 30 mg daily, and ophthalmopathy patients were treated with high-dose intravenous methylprednisolone. The paper reports TCR Vbeta CDR3 sequencing of roughly 140 peripheral blood samples: some 44 ophthalmopathy, under 80 hyperthyroidism and around 17 progressor patients. The study at large found these results: Blood samples also contained most of the expanded thyroid clonotypes (frequency above 0.001), which suggests that blood repertoires may reflect thyroid immune responses. In validation, the model predicted progression to ophthalmopathy with 55% to 71% sensitivity and about 73% specificity, a median of approximately 6.5 months before onset. In cross-validation, a model built on a 13 V-J signature told ophthalmopathy apart from stable hyperthyroidism with under 90% sensitivity and approximately 81% specificity, and in testing the same model reached 80%/75%. No statistical method was used to fix the sample size in advance, and group allocation was not hidden from the investigators.

Graves' hyperthyroidism was defined as stable when no progression to ophthalmopathy occurred over 18 months of follow-up. Hyperthyroidism patients were newly diagnosed, with disease duration under 2 months, and aged 18 to 65 years. Exclusion was applied to patients with uncontrolled infections, other autoimmune diseases, pregnancy or lactation. Diagnoses were established on the basis of clinical symptoms, serum thyroxine and TRAb, thyroid ultrasound, and orbital computed tomography. Ficoll-Paque density gradient centrifugation was used to isolate PBMCs from around 10 ml of fresh peripheral blood. Total RNA was extracted using Trizol reagent, and RNA quality was assessed on an Agilent 2100 Bioanalyzer. This clonotype was observed at least ten times. This receptor's antigen is unknown. Per-nucleotide qualities are absent, and no much larger clonotype sits a single base away. The junction shows trimming of 5 bases on V and 7 bases on J, and the gene matches do not reach 8 bases of it. The CDR3 covers 15 residues, taking in both the cysteine and the phenylalanine. The kept DNA is CDR3 alone, 45 bases in frame from the first base. CDR1 and CDR2 were assigned from the germline V gene as MNHNS and SASEGT.

The TCR beta CDR3 regions were amplified from RNA transcripts. The first round of RT-PCR for the TCR CDR3 was performed with the HTBI primer set and the Qiagen OneStep RT-PCR kit. A second multiplex PCR round built the libraries, followed by size selection and purification. Libraries were sequenced paired-end with 100 bp reads on an Illumina HiSeq2000. The paper's processing steps were these. SOAPnuke was used to process the raw data, with reads discarded if the reads contained adapters or uncalled bases, had a mean Phred below 15, or lacked an exact constant-primer or identifier match. COPE v1.2.5 was used to merge high-quality paired reads, and clonotypes were defined as unique nucleotide sequences. Clonotypes were aligned to IMGT TRBV, TRBD and TRBJ reference segments using MiTCR v1.1. Only V-J combinations with frequency above 0.0001, covering 99% to 99.2% of repertoires, were analysed. A TCS score was defined as the ratio of F50 (clonal expansion) to E x V (chaos), with BLOSUM62-based TCRdist applied between CDR3 peptides within each V-J. Welch's t-statistics and random forest reduced roughly 540 V-J features to 10 to 15, which were used in a naive Bayes classifier (R e1071). TCRdb reprocessed the public reads (quality trimming at Q25 with fastp, clone calling with MiXCR) and kept in-frame beta chains. Entries that share a CDR3 protein sequence are merged under the most common genes and DNA. These V and J calls are TCRdb output, not the study's own analysis. The sample table contains roughly 420,000 distinct CDR3 sequences; only one count was recorded for around 14% of them. 7.5% to 9% of the sample is in the top ten clones.

The clonotype originates from a woman aged 18-29 years with Graves' hyperthyroidism. Sequencing was performed on blood. Recombination linked TRBV6-1 to TRBJ1-4; 9 bases in the junction line up with TRBD1. The CDR3 protein: CASSYGTGSSEKLFF. The nucleotide sequence is given as TGTGCCAGCAGTTATGGGACAGGGTCGTCTGAAAAACTGTTTTTT.